The next 9 T cell receptor beta chains were all read from a single sample in a study of cytomegalovirus exposure and HLA in healthy donors. PCR used 60 Vbeta primers and 13 Jbeta primers. Sequencing was performed with immunoSEQ multiplex PCR; in TCRdb, only in-frame clones are kept and a portion is missing. The repertoire holds about 160,000 clones, with 65% to 80% as singletons. Sequenced: PBMCs. Source of these receptors: a man aged 18 to 29 in good health and CMV-seropositive.

This chain connects TRBV19 to TRBJ2-1; 8 bases are shared with TRBD2. The length of the CDR3 is 15 residues. CDR1 is LNHDA, CDR2 SQIVND, per germline (reference sequence). The V gene end was trimmed by 1 base and the J gene end by 6 bases; junction bases not matched to a gene: 5. In DNA, the CDR3 is TGTGCCAGTAGTATAGGACTAGCGAGAGGCAATGAGCAGTTCTTC. Amino acid sequence: CASSIGLARGNEQFF. The full variable domain, with the rest looked up from reference TRBV19 and TRBJ2-1, is DGGITQSPKYLFRKEGQNVTLSCEQNLNHDAMYWYRQDPGQGLRLIYYSQIVNDFQKGDIAEGYSVSREKKESFPLTVTSAQKNPTAFYLCASSIGLARGNEQFFGPGTRLTVL.

The chain is built from TRBV7-8 and TRBJ2-2; TRBD2 matches at 15 bases. Germline assignment: CDR1 SGHVS and CDR2 FQNEAQ. This CDR3 has 17 residues. With 5 bases clipped from V and 1 base from J, the junction kept 2 bases outside the gene matches. CDR3 sequence: CASSPGLAGGNTGELFF. CDR3 nucleotides: TGTGCCAGCAGCCCGGGACTAGCGGGAGGGAACACCGGGGAGCTGTTTTTT.

The rearrangement joins TRBV30 to TRBJ1-6, with 8 bases matching TRBD1. CDR3 size: 13 residues. V lost 5 bases and J lost 8; bases outside the gene matches: 5. Germline V lookup: CDR1 GTSNPN, CDR2 SVGIG (reference sequence). CDR3 sequence: CAWATGGYSPLHF. The CDR3 nucleotides read TGTGCCTGGGCCACAGGGGGATATTCACCCCTCCACTTT.

The CDR3: CASSLDTFETQYF. The CDR3 nucleotides read TGCGCCAGCAGCCTTGATACTTTTGAGACCCAGTACTTC. The gene calls are TRBV5-1 and TRBJ2-5; D remains ambiguous. The CDR3 runs 13 residues. The V end was cut by 4 bases, the J end by 5 bases, with 12 bases between. Germline CDR1 and CDR2: SGHRS and YFSETQ.

The chain couples TRBV5-1 to TRBJ2-5, with 12 bases aligning to TRBD1. Germline CDR1 and CDR2: SGHRS and YFSETQ. The junction had 9 bases not matched to a gene; V was cut back by 5 bases and J by 4 bases. The CDR3 loop spans 16 amino acids. This CDR3 is CASSPGQGAWLETQYF. The CDR3 region has the DNA TGCGCCAGCAGTCCGGGACAGGGGGCATGGTTAGAGACCCAGTACTTC.

The gene calls are TRBV7-3 and TRBJ2-1; the match to TRBD2 covers 9 bases. V was pared by 5 bases and J by 7 bases, with 15 bases of the junction left unmatched. The CDR3 extends over 17 amino acids. Germline CDR1 reads SGHTA; CDR2 reads FQGTGA. CDR3 coding DNA: TGTGCCAGCAGCCCCGACCAGGCGGGGGGGCTTAGAAATGAGCAGTTCTTC. This sequence encodes CASSPDQAGGLRNEQFF. Supplemented by reference TRBV7-3 and TRBJ2-1, the full variable domain reads GAGVSQTPSNKVTEKGKYVELRCDPISGHTALYWYRQSLGQGPEFLIYFQGTGAADDSGLPNDRFFAVRPEGSVSTLKIQRTERGDSAVYLCASSPDQAGGLRNEQFFGPGTRLTVL.

V and J are TRBV6-5 and TRBJ1-2; a possible D gene is TRBD1 (6 bases). The ends were cut back, 5 bases at V and 8 bases at J, with 21 bases in the middle. CDR3 length equals 15 residues. Germline CDR1 reads MNHEY; CDR2 reads SVGAGI. This chain's CDR3 is CASSPQGGNSGGYTF. In DNA, the CDR3 is TGTGCCAGCAGTCCTCAAGGGGGTAATAGTGGCGGCTACACCTTC.

This chain joins TRBV4-2 and TRBJ2-5, with TRBD2 identical over 10 bases. Trimming cost V 0 bases and J 3 bases; bases outside gene matches: 7. The CDR3 runs to 17 residues. Per the germline V gene, CDR1 is LGHNA and CDR2 is YNFKEQ. CDR3 amino acids: CASSQDLGTSGEETQYF. CDR3 sequence (DNA): TGTGCCAGCAGCCAAGATTTGGGCACTAGCGGGGAAGAGACCCAGTACTTC.

This clone appeared once. The rearrangement links TRBV29-1 to TRBJ2-7; D gene unclear. The CDR3 consists of 13 residues. The germline V gene encodes CDR1 SQVTM and CDR2 ANQGSEA. V dropped 4 bases and J dropped 6 bases, with 16 bases sitting between them. CDR3 sequence (DNA): TGCAGCGTTGTGTTTCCGGGTACGGTCGAGCAGTACGTC. Translated, it gives CSVVFPGTVEQYV.